The 28 T cell receptor beta chains below come from one sample, sequenced in a study of cytomegalovirus exposure and HLA in healthy donors. The primer mix had 60 Vbeta and 13 Jbeta primers. Sequenced by immunoSEQ multiplex PCR; TCRdb stores in-frame clones only, minus some. The table includes over 200,000 clones, 70% to 80% detected once. The sequenced material came from PBMCs. These TCRs come from a male donor in good health and CMV-seronegative.

The chain carries TRBV27 and TRBJ2-2, with D possibly being TRBD2 (7 bases). V was shortened by 6 bases and J by 3 bases, with 14 bases between the two germline ends. The CDR3 sequence is 15 residues long. Per the germline V gene, CDR1 is MNHEY and CDR2 is SMNVEV (reference sequence). CDR3 region: CASSRVGGDTGELFF. CDR3 nucleotide sequence: TGTGCCAGCAGCCGGGTAGGGGGGGACACCGGGGAGCTGTTTTTT.

V usage is TRBV7-9 and J usage is TRBJ2-5; D gene unclear. This CDR3 has 11 amino acids. The V gene lost 8 bases and the J gene lost 5 bases, with 9 bases spanning the gap. Germline V gene sequence: CDR1 SEHNR, CDR2 FQNEAQ (reference sequence). The CDR3 region has the DNA TGTGCCAGCGGCCCTTCCGAGACCCAGTACTTC. Protein product: CASGPSETQYF.

Notes on this clone: One junction end does not reproduce the germline sequence, and a read error may be involved. J is TRBJ1-1 and V is TRBV7-9, with 9 bases that match TRBD1. The germline V gene has CDR1 SEHNR and CDR2 FQNEAQ (reference sequence). The CDR3 is made up of 15 amino acids. CDR3 nucleotides: TGTTCCAGCAGGCCGGGACAGGGTAGGGACACTGAAGCTTTCTTT. As protein: CSSRPGQGRDTEAFF.

J is TRBJ2-1 and V is TRBV5-1; 8 bases are shared with TRBD1. CDR1 and CDR2 (germline): SGHRS, YFSETQ. V was pared by 3 bases and J by 2 bases, with 4 bases of the junction left unmatched. The CDR3 is 15 residues long. CDR3: CASSSTGEPYNEQFF. For the CDR3, the DNA is TGCGCCAGCAGCTCGACAGGGGAACCCTACAATGAGCAGTTCTTC.

This chain uses TRBV6-4 with TRBJ2-3; 8 bases map to TRBD2. Trimming removed 3 bases from V and 4 bases from J; junction bases left unmatched: 9. Germline V gene lookup returns CDR1 MRHNA and CDR2 SNTAGT. This CDR3 has 16 residues. CDR3: CASSEAGGRKADTQYF. CDR3 in DNA: TGTGCCAGCAGTGAGGCCGGCGGGAGGAAGGCAGATACGCAGTATTTT.

This chain connects TRBV10-3 to TRBJ1-1; D not certain. The germline V gene encodes CDR1 ENHRY and CDR2 SYGVKD. The CDR3 length is 13 residues. Trimming removed 3 bases from V and 3 bases from J, with 8 bases in between. CDR3 nucleotide sequence: TGTGCCATCAGTGACTGGGCCGACACTGAAGCTTTCTTT. This codes for CAISDWADTEAFF.

V is TRBV5-1 and J is TRBJ2-5; TRBD1 agrees at 9 bases. V lost 2 bases, J lost 5 bases, and 7 bases stayed unmatched. The CDR3 extends over 15 amino acids. Germline CDR1 SGHRS, CDR2 YFSETQ. CDR3 DNA: TGCGCCAGCAGCTTTCTACAGGGGGCTCGGGAGACCCAGTACTTC. Translating gives CASSFLQGARETQYF.

The V call is TRBV19, the J call TRBJ2-1; D ambiguous. Trimming shortened V by 7 bases and J by 1 base, and 8 bases separated the two germline ends. CDR1 is LNHDA and CDR2 is SQIVND in the germline V gene (reference sequence). The CDR3 loop spans 13 amino acids. In DNA, the CDR3 is TGTGCCAGTACGGCGGATTCCTACAATGAGCAGTTCTTC. Translating gives CASTADSYNEQFF.

The V and J genes are TRBV18 and TRBJ2-7, with D maybe TRBD1 (5 bases). Deletions cut 3 bases from V and 5 bases from J, with 20 bases between. The CDR3 has 16 residues. Germline CDR1 is KGHSH and CDR2 is LQKENI. CDR3 region: CASSPVRVSLWDEQYF. The CDR3, as DNA: TGTGCCAGCTCACCGGTCAGGGTCTCCCTCTGGGACGAGCAGTACTTC.

The J gene is TRBJ1-2, the V gene TRBV5-6; tentatively, D is TRBD1 (6 bases). The CDR3 loop spans 14 amino acids. V lost 2 bases and J lost 0, with 8 bases in between. CDR1 is SGHDT and CDR2 is YYEEEE in the germline V gene. The CDR3 region is CASSFGQTNYGYTF. Here the CDR3 DNA reads TGTGCCAGCAGCTTTGGACAGACTAACTATGGCTACACCTTC. Using reference TRBV5-6 and TRBJ1-2 for the parts outside the CDR3, the full variable domain is DAGVTQSPTHLIKTRGQQVTLRCSPKSGHDTVSWYQQALGQGPQFIFQYYEEEERQRGNFPDRFSGHQFPNYSSELNVNALLLGDSALYLCASSFGQTNYGYTFGSGTRLTVV.

The chain recombines TRBV6-1 with TRBJ2-7, with TRBD2 matching over 11 bases. The CDR3 consists of 15 residues. Per the germline V gene, CDR1 is MNHNS and CDR2 is SASEGT. The V segment lost 6 bases and the J segment 2 bases; nucleotides outside the gene matches: 6. CDR3 region: CASRTGTSGPYEQYF. Written as DNA, the CDR3 is TGTGCCAGCAGAACCGGGACTAGCGGTCCCTACGAGCAGTACTTC.

The gene calls are TRBV5-1 and TRBJ2-3; the match to TRBD2 covers 7 bases. The CDR3 runs to 16 residues. Germline CDR1 and CDR2: SGHRS and YFSETQ. The J segment lost 2 bases and the V segment lost 5 bases, leaving 11 bases of the junction unmatched. The CDR3 sequence: CASRDASGRYTDTQYF. The CDR3 DNA is TGCGCCAGCAGGGACGCTAGCGGCCGTTACACAGATACGCAGTATTTT.

The V gene is TRBV21-1, the J gene TRBJ1-2; the table's TRBD1 call for D was not verified on the DNA. TRBV21-1 is labeled a pseudogene. The CDR3 loop spans 11 amino acids. CDR3 in DNA: TGTGCCAGCAGCAACCCTCAGGGCTACACCTTC. Its translation is CASSNPQGYTF.

The V and J genes are TRBV19 and TRBJ2-7; the match to TRBD2 covers 10 bases. V trimming: 7 bases; J trimming: 1 base; junction bases outside the gene matches: 4. Germline-derived CDR1 and CDR2 are LNHDA and SQIVND (reference sequence). The CDR3 contains 14 residues. CDR3 bases: TGTGCCAGTAAAGAAGCGGGAGGGTCCTACGAGCAGTACTTC. Residues: CASKEAGGSYEQYF.

A single count supports this clone. This sequence joins TRBV10-1 and TRBJ2-3; perhaps TRBD2 as D (5 bases). Per germline, CDR1 WNHNN and CDR2 SYGVQD (reference sequence). The V end lost 5 bases, the J end lost 1 base, and 16 bases lay between the germline ends. The length of the CDR3 is 16 residues. The CDR3 reads CASSQRETARTDTQYF. CDR3 DNA: TGCGCCAGCAGTCAGAGGGAAACAGCCCGCACAGATACGCAGTATTTT.

This clone was counted a few times. The J gene is TRBJ1-4, the V gene TRBV6-5; 8 bases match TRBD1. V lost 5 bases, J lost 7 bases, and 9 bases stayed unmatched. This CDR3 is built from 15 residues. Germline lookup yields CDR1 MNHEY and CDR2 SVGAGI. CDR3 region: CASSRGTGPFEKLFF. As DNA, the CDR3 is TGTGCCAGCAGTCGTGGGACAGGACCTTTTGAAAAACTGTTTTTT.

This sequence joins TRBV9 and TRBJ2-7; possibly TRBD2 for D (6 bases). The V gene lost 0 bases and the J gene lost 7 bases, with 14 bases spanning the gap. This CDR3 comprises 14 residues. Germline-derived CDR1 and CDR2 are SGDLS and YYNGEE. The CDR3 protein is CASSVAGDLGEQYF. In nucleotides, the CDR3 is TGTGCCAGCAGCGTAGCGGGGGACCTGGGGGAGCAGTACTTC.

The chain recombines TRBV19 with TRBJ2-7; 8 positions agree with TRBD1. From germline, CDR1 is LNHDA and CDR2 SQIVND (reference sequence). The CDR3 runs 12 residues. The J segment lost 7 bases and the V segment lost 6 bases, leaving 5 bases of the junction unmatched. CDR3 nucleotides: TGTGCCAGTAGCTCAGGGGGCGCGGAGCAGTACTTC. It encodes CASSSGGAEQYF.

Comments on this clone: Other DNA sequences in this sample translate to the same CDR3. The V call is TRBV5-4, the J call TRBJ1-2, with 11 nucleotides matching TRBD1. V gave up 6 bases and J gave up 8 bases; unmatched junction bases: 12. The germline gives CDR1 SGHNT, CDR2 YYREEE (reference sequence). This CDR3 contains 15 residues. The CDR3 nucleotides read TGTGCCAGCACCCTTGGAGGGGGGACAGGGGGAGGCTACACCTTC. Translating it yields CASTLGGGTGGGYTF.

This clone was seen many times. The V gene is TRBV12-5, the J gene TRBJ2-1; D is perhaps TRBD2 (5 bases). The CDR3 runs 13 residues. Trimming pared 4 bases from V and 6 bases from J, leaving 10 bases between. Germline CDR1 LGHNT, CDR2 FRNRAP. CDR3: CASGSYEGNEQFF. DNA for the CDR3: TGTGCTAGTGGTTCCTATGAGGGCAATGAGCAGTTCTTC.

This rearrangement joins TRBV6-1 to TRBJ2-2; the D is unclear. The V gene lost 6 bases and the J gene lost 7 bases, with 12 bases spanning the gap. Looked up from germline, CDR1 is MNHNS and CDR2 is SASEGT. The CDR3 is 13 amino acids. The CDR3: CASSLTGFGELFF. The CDR3 coding sequence is TGTGCCAGCAGCCTCACCGGTTTCGGGGAGCTGTTTTTT.

The chain has TRBV2 and TRBJ1-1; D is perhaps TRBD1 (5 bases). V was shortened by 5 bases and J by 1 base, with 11 bases between the two germline ends. The CDR3 contains 14 residues. The germline gives CDR1 SNHLY, CDR2 FYNNEI. In nucleotides, the CDR3 is TGTGCCAGCAGTACCCGCACAGGGAACACTGAAGCTTTCTTT. Protein: CASSTRTGNTEAFF.

This chain joins TRBV2 and TRBJ1-5, with D possibly matching TRBD1 (5 bases). Per the germline V gene, CDR1 is SNHLY and CDR2 is FYNNEI. Trimming pared 8 bases from V and 0 bases from J, leaving 14 bases between. The CDR3 contains 15 residues. DNA for the CDR3: TGTGCCAGCTGGGCTGGGGGGAATAGCAATCAGCCCCAGCATTTT. This codes for CASWAGGNSNQPQHF. The whole variable domain, filled in from reference TRBV2 and TRBJ1-5, reads EPEVTQTPSHQVTQMGQEVILRCVPISNHLYFYWYRQILGQKVEFLVSFYNNEISEKSEIFDDQFSVERPDGSNFTLKIRSTKLEDSAMYFCASWAGGNSNQPQHFGDGTRLSIL.

V usage is TRBV7-2 and J usage is TRBJ2-7; 7 bases match TRBD1. This CDR3 has 15 amino acids. V lost 2 bases, J lost 3 bases, and 7 bases stayed unmatched. Germline CDR1 SGHTA, CDR2 FQGNSA. Here the CDR3 reads CASSLTSTGNYEQYF. CDR3 coding DNA: TGTGCCAGCAGCTTAACCTCGACAGGGAACTACGAGCAGTACTTC.

V gene TRBV18 combines with J gene TRBJ1-1; D is unclear. Germline values: CDR1 KGHSH, CDR2 LQKENI. The length of the CDR3 is 14 residues. Trimming cost V 3 bases and J 3 bases, with 11 bases left between them. The CDR3 is CASSPGSVDTEAFF. CDR3 in DNA: TGTGCCAGCTCACCCGGGTCGGTGGACACTGAAGCTTTCTTT.

V is TRBV2 and J is TRBJ2-3; TRBD2 matches at 13 bases. The CDR3 length is 15 residues. Losses at the gene ends were 10 bases for V and 0 bases for J; bases not matched to a gene: 4. Per germline, CDR1 SNHLY and CDR2 FYNNEI. In nucleotides, the CDR3 is TGTGCCACCTCACTAGCGGGGGGGAGCACAGATACGCAGTATTTT. Its translation: CATSLAGGSTDTQYF.

This chain joins TRBV18 and TRBJ1-2; D remains ambiguous. Trimming removed 0 bases at V and 4 bases at J, with 18 bases between. The CDR3 spans 17 residues. From germline, CDR1 is KGHSH and CDR2 LQKENI. The CDR3 DNA reads TGTGCCAGCTCACCACCTCTCGCCACTCTTGGGCGCTATGGCTACACCTTC. Encoded protein: CASSPPLATLGRYGYTF.

J is TRBJ1-4 and V is TRBV7-9, with a weak D call TRBD1 (6 bases). The length of the CDR3 is 15 residues. Germline CDR1 SEHNR, CDR2 FQNEAQ (reference sequence). V was shortened by 5 bases and J by 0 bases, with 10 bases between the two germline ends. The chain's CDR3 is CASSVDRSTNEKLFF. In DNA form, the CDR3 reads TGTGCCAGCAGCGTAGACAGGTCAACTAATGAAAAACTGTTTTTT. Combining the CDR3 with reference TRBV7-9 and TRBJ1-4 gives the whole variable domain DTGVSQNPRHKITKRGQNVTFRCDPISEHNRLYWYRQTLGQGPEFLTYFQNEAQLEKSRLLSDRFSAERPKGSFSTLEIQRTEQGDSAMYLCASSVDRSTNEKLFFGSGTQLSVL.